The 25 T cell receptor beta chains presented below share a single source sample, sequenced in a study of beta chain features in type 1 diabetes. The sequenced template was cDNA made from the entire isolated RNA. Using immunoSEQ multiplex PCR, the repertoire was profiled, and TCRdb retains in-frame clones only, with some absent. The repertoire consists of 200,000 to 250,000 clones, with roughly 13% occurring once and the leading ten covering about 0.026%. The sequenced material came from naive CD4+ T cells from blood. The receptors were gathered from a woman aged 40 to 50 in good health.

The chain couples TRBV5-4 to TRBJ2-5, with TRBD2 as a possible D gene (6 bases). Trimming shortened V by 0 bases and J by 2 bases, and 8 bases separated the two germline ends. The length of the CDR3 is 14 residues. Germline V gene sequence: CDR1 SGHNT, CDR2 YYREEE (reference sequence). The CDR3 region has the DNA TGTGCCAGCAGCTTGGTGGGGGGTCAAGAGACCCAGTACTTC. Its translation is CASSLVGGQETQYF.

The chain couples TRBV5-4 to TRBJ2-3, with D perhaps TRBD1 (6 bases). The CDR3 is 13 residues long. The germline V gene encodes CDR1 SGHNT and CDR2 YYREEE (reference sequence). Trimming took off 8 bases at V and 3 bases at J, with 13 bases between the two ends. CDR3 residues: CASYRVGTDTQYF. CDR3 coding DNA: TGTGCCAGTTACAGGGTAGGGACAGATACGCAGTATTTT.

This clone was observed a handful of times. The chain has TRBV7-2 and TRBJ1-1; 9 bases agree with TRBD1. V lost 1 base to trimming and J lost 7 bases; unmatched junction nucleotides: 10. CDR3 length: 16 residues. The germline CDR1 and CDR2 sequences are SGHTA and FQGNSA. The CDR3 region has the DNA TGTGCCAGCAGCTTAGGAACTCGGACAGGGGAAATTGAAGCTTTCTTT. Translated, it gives CASSLGTRTGEIEAFF.

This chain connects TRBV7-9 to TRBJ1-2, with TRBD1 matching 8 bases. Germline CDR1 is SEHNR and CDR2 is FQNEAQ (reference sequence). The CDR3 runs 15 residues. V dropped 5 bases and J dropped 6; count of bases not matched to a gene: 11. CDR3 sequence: CASSPPAAGGHGYTF. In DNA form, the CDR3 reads TGTGCCAGCAGCCCCCCAGCGGCAGGGGGCCATGGCTACACCTTC.

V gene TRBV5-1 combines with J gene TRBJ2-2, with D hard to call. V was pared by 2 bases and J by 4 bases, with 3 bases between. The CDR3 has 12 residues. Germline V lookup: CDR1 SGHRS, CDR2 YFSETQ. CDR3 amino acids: CASSFGTGELFF. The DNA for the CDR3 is TGCGCCAGCAGCTTCGGCACCGGGGAGCTGTTTTTT.

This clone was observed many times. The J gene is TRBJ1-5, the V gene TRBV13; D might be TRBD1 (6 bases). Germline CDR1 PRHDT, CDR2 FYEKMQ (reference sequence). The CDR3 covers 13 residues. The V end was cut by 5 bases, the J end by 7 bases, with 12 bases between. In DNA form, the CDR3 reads TGTGCCAGCAGCAGGGGGAGCGGACAGCCCCAGCATTTT. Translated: CASSRGSGQPQHF.

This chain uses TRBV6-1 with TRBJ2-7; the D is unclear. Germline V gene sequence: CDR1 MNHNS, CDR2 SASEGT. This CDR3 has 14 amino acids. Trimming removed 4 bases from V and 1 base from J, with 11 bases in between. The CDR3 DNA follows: TGTGCCAGCAGTGGTTCAACAGCTTCCTACGAGCAGTACTTC. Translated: CASSGSTASYEQYF.

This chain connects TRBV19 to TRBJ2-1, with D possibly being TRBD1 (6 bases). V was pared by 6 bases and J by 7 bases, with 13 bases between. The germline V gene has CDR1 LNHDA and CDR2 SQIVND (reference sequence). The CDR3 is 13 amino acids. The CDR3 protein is CASSPTGLNEQFF. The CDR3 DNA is TGTGCCAGTAGCCCTACAGGGTTAAATGAGCAGTTCTTC.

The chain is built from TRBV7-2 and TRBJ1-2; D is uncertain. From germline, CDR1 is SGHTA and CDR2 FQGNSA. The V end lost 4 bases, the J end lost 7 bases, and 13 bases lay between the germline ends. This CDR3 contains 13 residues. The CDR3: CASSSTPIIGYTF. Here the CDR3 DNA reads TGTGCCAGCAGCTCCACACCGATTATTGGCTACACCTTC.

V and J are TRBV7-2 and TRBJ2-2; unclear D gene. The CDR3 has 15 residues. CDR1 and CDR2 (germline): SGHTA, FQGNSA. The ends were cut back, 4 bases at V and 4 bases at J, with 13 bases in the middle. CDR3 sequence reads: CASSYLAAVTGELFF. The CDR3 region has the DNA TGTGCCAGCAGCTACCTCGCGGCGGTCACCGGGGAGCTGTTTTTT.

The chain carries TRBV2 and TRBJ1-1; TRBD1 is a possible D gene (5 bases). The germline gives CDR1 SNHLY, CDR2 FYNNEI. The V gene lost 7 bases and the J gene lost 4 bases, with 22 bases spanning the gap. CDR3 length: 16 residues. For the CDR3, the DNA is TGTGCCAGCAAAAAAGGTGGGTTAGGGGTCGGCACTGAAGCTTTCTTT. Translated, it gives CASKKGGLGVGTEAFF.

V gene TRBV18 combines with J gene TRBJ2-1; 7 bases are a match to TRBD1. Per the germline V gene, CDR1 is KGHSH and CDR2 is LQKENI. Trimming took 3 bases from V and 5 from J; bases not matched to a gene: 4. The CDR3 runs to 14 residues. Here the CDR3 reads CASSPGQINNEQFF. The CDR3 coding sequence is TGTGCCAGCTCACCGGGACAGATAAACAATGAGCAGTTCTTC.

In DNA form, the CDR3 reads TGTGCCAGCCAACCCGGGGGGATGGAAAACACCATATATTTT. Protein product: CASQPGGMENTIYF. The rearrangement uses TRBV2 and TRBJ1-3, with D possibly matching TRBD1 (5 bases). The germline CDR1 and CDR2 sequences are SNHLY and FYNNEI. The V end was cut by 8 bases, the J end by 6 bases, with 17 bases between. The CDR3 extends over 14 amino acids.

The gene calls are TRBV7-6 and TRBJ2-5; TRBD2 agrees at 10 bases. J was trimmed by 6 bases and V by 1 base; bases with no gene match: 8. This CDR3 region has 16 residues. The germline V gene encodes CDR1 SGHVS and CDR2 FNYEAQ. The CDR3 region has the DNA TGTGCCAGCAGCTTAGAAACGAGCGGGGGGGCACAGACCCAGTACTTC. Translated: CASSLETSGGAQTQYF.

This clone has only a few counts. The CDR3 here is CATRVGGTGLYNEQFF. In DNA form, the CDR3 reads TGTGCCACCAGAGTTGGCGGGACAGGGCTATACAATGAGCAGTTCTTC. The V call is TRBV15, the J call TRBJ2-1; 9 nucleotides agree with TRBD1. J lost 4 bases, V lost 6 bases, and 10 bases had no gene match. The CDR3 runs to 16 residues. In germline, CDR1 is LNHNV, CDR2 YYDKDF (reference sequence). The complete variable domain, with remaining parts taken from reference TRBV15 and TRBJ2-1, reads DAMVIQNPRYQVTQFGKPVTLSCSQTLNHNVMYWYQQKSSQAPKLLFHYYDKDFNNEADTPDNFQSRRPNTSFCFLDIRSPGLGDTAMYLCATRVGGTGLYNEQFFGPGTRLTVL.

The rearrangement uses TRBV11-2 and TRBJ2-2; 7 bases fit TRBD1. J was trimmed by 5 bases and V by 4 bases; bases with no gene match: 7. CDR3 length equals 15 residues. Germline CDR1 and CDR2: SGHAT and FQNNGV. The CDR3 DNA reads TGTGCCAGCAGCTCTAGGACAGGTCAGACCGGGGAGCTGTTTTTT. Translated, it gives CASSSRTGQTGELFF.

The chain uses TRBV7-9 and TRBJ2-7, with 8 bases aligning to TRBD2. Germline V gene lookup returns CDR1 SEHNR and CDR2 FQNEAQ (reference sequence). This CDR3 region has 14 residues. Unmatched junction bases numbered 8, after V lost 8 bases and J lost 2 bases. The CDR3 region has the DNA TGTGCCAGCCAGCGGGGGTCGGCGACCTACGAGCAGTACTTC. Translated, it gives CASQRGSATYEQYF. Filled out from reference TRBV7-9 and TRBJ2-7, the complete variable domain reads DTGVSQNPRHKITKRGQNVTFRCDPISEHNRLYWYRQTLGQGPEFLTYFQNEAQLEKSRLLSDRFSAERPKGSFSTLEIQRTEQGDSAMYLCASQRGSATYEQYFGPGTRLTVT.

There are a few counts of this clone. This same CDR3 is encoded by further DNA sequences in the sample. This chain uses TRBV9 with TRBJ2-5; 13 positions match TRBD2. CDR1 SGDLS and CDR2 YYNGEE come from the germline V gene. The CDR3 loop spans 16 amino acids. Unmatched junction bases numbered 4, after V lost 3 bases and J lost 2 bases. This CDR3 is CASSARLAGGQETQYF. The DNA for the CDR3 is TGTGCCAGCAGCGCCAGACTAGCGGGGGGACAAGAGACCCAGTACTTC.

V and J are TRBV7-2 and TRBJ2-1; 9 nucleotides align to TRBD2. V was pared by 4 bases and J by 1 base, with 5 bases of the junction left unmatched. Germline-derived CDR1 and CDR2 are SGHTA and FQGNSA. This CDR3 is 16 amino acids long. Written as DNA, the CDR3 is TGTGCCAGCAGCTCGAGCAGCGGGGGGTCCTACAATGAGCAGTTCTTC. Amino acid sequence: CASSSSSGGSYNEQFF. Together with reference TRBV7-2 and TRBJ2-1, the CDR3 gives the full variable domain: GAGVSQSPSNKVTEKGKDVELRCDPISGHTALYWYRQSLGQGLEFLIYFQGNSAPDKSGLPSDRFSAERTGGSVSTLTIQRTQQEDSAVYLCASSSSSGGSYNEQFFGPGTRLTVL.

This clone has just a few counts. CDR3 nucleotide sequence: TGTGCCAGCTCCCGACTAGCGGGGGGTTTAGAGGCCTACAATGAGCAGTTCTTC. Translated, it gives CASSRLAGGLEAYNEQFF. The V and J genes are TRBV18 and TRBJ2-1, with 13 bases fitting TRBD2. The germline gives CDR1 KGHSH, CDR2 LQKENI. The length of the CDR3 is 18 residues. The ends lost 6 bases at V and 2 bases at J; junction bases unmatched: 10.

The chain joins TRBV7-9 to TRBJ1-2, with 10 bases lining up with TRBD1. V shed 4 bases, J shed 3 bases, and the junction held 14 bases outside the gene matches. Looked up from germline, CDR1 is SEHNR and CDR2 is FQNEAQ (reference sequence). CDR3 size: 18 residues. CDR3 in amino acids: CASSSRRLGGQGDYGYTF. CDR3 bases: TGTGCCAGCAGCTCGAGGAGACTCGGAGGACAGGGGGACTATGGCTACACCTTC.

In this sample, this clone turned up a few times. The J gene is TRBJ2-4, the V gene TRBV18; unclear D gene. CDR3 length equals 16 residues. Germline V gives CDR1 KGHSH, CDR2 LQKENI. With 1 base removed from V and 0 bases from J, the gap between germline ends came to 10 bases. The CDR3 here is CASSPLAGVAKNIQYF. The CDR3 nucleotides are TGTGCCAGCTCACCACTCGCCGGAGTAGCCAAAAACATTCAGTACTTC.

CDR3 sequence: CASSLAVGSGGANSYEQYF. The DNA of the CDR3 is TGTGCCAGCAGCTTAGCGGTGGGTAGCGGGGGGGCCAACTCCTACGAGCAGTACTTC. V is TRBV7-8 and J is TRBJ2-7, with 11 bases lining up with TRBD2. CDR1 SGHVS and CDR2 FQNEAQ come from the germline V gene. V shed 0 bases, J shed 0 bases, and the junction held 10 bases outside the gene matches. The CDR3 has 19 amino acids.

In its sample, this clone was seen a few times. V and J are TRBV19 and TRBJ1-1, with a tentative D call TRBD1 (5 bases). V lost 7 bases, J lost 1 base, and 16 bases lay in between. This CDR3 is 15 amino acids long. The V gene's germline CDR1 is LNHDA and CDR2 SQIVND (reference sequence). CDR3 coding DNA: TGTGCCAGTACCCATGGGGGGTATGGGAACACTGAAGCTTTCTTT. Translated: CASTHGGYGNTEAFF. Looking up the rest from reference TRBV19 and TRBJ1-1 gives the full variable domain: DGGITQSPKYLFRKEGQNVTLSCEQNLNHDAMYWYRQDPGQGLRLIYYSQIVNDFQKGDIAEGYSVSREKKESFPLTVTSAQKNPTAFYLCASTHGGYGNTEAFFGQGTRLTVV.

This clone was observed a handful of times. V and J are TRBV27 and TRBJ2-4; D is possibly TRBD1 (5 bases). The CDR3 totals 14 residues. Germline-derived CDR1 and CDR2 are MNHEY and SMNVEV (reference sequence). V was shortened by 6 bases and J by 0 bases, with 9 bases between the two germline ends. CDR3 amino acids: CASRDILAKNIQYF. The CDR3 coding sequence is TGTGCCAGCAGGGACATTTTAGCCAAAAACATTCAGTACTTC.